These 8 T cell receptor beta chains originate from one sample sequenced in a study of immune evolution from preneoplasia to lung adenocarcinoma. Here immunoSEQ multiplex PCR was the method, and the copy in TCRdb shows in-frame clones only, minus some. The sample has about 14,000 clones, approximately 80% seen once. Sample: FFPE minimally invasive lung adenocarcinoma tissue. The receptors were gathered from a person aged 70 to 85 with lung adenocarcinoma.

The chain recombines TRBV30 with TRBJ1-1, with 8 bases fitting TRBD1. The junction had 14 bases not matched to a gene; V was cut back by 0 bases and J by 11 bases. The CDR3 loop spans 15 amino acids. CDR1 GTSNPN and CDR2 SVGIG come from the germline V gene (reference sequence). CDR3 sequence reads: CAWSVPDGQGMGAFF. The CDR3 DNA sequence: TGTGCCTGGAGTGTACCGGACGGACAGGGAATGGGTGCTTTCTTT.

The rearrangement links TRBV11-3 to TRBJ2-5, with 8 bases identical to TRBD2. The CDR3 extends over 15 amino acids. CDR1 is SGHNT and CDR2 is YENEEA in the germline V gene. Trimming took 5 bases from V and 4 from J; bases not matched to a gene: 9. The CDR3 nucleotides are TGTGCCAGCAGCCCGCCGGTAGCGGGAATAGAGACCCAGTACTTC. It specifies CASSPPVAGIETQYF.

This chain uses TRBV10-1 with TRBJ2-2, with 9 bases aligning to TRBD2. Germline CDR1 and CDR2: WNHNN and SYGVQD (reference sequence). With V trimmed by 2 bases and J by 6 bases, 7 bases remained unmatched. CDR3 length equals 16 residues. In nucleotides, the CDR3 is TGCGCCAGCAGTGAGAGTCGTCTAGCGGGGTCCGGGGAGCTGTTTTTT. Amino acid sequence: CASSESRLAGSGELFF.

The gene calls are TRBV5-5 and TRBJ1-5; maybe TRBD1 (5 bases). This CDR3 comprises 15 residues. The germline V gene has CDR1 SGHKS and CDR2 YYEKEE (reference sequence). V was pared by 2 bases and J by 1 base, with 10 bases between. The CDR3 region is CASSFGGTSNQPQHF. The CDR3 bases are TGTGCCAGCAGCTTCGGAGGGACCAGCAATCAGCCCCAGCATTTT.

The chain recombines TRBV20-1 with TRBJ2-3; D is ambiguous. Germline loops: CDR1 DFQATT, CDR2 SNEGSKA (reference sequence). Trimming removed 8 bases from V and 3 bases from J, with 9 bases in between. CDR3 length equals 11 residues. CDR3 amino acids: CSTLGTDTQYF. The DNA of the CDR3 is TGCAGTACCTTGGGGACAGATACGCAGTATTTT.

The chain couples TRBV7-3 to TRBJ2-3; 9 positions match TRBD2. Germline V gene sequence: CDR1 SGHTA, CDR2 FQGTGA. V lost 1 base and J lost 5; bases outside the gene matches: 7. CDR3 length: 16 amino acids. The CDR3 DNA reads as TGTGCCAGCAGCTTAAACAGCGGGGGGTCTGGAGATACGCAGTATTTT. As protein: CASSLNSGGSGDTQYF.

The J gene is TRBJ1-3, the V gene TRBV5-4, with D unclear. CDR1 and CDR2 (germline): SGHNT, YYREEE (reference sequence). The germline V and J ends were trimmed by 2 bases and 4 bases, with 4 bases remaining between them. The CDR3 covers 12 residues. CDR3 sequence reads: CASSFFGNTIYF. The CDR3 DNA is TGTGCCAGCAGCTTTTTCGGAAACACCATATATTTT.

In this sample, this clone turned up a few times. The chain recombines TRBV6-1 with TRBJ2-3, with 13 positions matching TRBD2. Germline V gene sequence: CDR1 MNHNS, CDR2 SASEGT. V trimming: 6 bases; J trimming: 2 bases; junction bases outside the gene matches: 2. The CDR3 length is 15 residues. The CDR3 DNA sequence: TGTGCCAGCAGACTAGCGGGAGGGCCCACAGATACGCAGTATTTT. Protein: CASRLAGGPTDTQYF.